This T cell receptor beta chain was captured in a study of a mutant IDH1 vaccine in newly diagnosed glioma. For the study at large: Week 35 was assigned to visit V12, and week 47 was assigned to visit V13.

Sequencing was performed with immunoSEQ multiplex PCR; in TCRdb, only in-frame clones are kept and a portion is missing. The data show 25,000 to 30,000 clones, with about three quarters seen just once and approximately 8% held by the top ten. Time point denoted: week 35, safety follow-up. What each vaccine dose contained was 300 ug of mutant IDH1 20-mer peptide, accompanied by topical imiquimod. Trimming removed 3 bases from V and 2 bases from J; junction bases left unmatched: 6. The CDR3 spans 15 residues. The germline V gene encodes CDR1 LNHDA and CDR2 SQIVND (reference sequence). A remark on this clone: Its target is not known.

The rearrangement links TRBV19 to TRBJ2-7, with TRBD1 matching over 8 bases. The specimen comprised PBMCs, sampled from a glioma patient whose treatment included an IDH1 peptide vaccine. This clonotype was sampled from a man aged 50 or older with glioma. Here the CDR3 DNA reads TGTGCCAGTAGTATCGGCGGGACAGGTCCCTACGAGCAGTACTTC. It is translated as CASSIGGTGPYEQYF.